These 25 T cell receptor beta chains were sequenced from one sample in a study of T cell clonality in common variable immunodeficiency. TCRdb keeps only in-frame clones here, not all; method: immunoSEQ multiplex PCR. Listed for the sample are under 40,000 clones, none seen a single time. Sequencing was done on a sample of peripheral blood mononuclear cells. These receptors originate from a person aged 18-69 years in good health.

This clone is medium-sized. The CDR3 end is not reached by the read, which stops 3 residues before it; the germline J gene fills it in. The same CDR3 arises from other DNA sequences in this sample as well. The rearrangement joins TRBV7-9 to TRBJ2-6, with a weak D call TRBD1 (6 bases). Trimming took off 4 bases at V and 4 bases at J, with 11 bases between the two ends. In germline, CDR1 is SEHNR, CDR2 FQNEAQ (reference sequence). CDR3 length: 15 amino acids. CDR3 in amino acids: CASSSRGSGANVLTF. The part of the CDR3 DNA that was read is TGTGCCAGCAGCTCGAGGGGGTCCGGGGCCAACGTC.

This clone was recorded at least ten times. Read data end 3 residues before the CDR3 end; the end is taken from the germline J gene. This chain links TRBV5-4 with TRBJ1-2; TRBD1 agrees at 7 bases. Germline V gene data show CDR1 as SGHNT and CDR2 as YYREEE (reference sequence). Trimming at V came to 3 bases and at J to 4 bases, leaving 12 bases not matched to a gene. The CDR3 totals 16 residues. CDR3 region: CASSSPVGDSIYGYTF. The part of the CDR3 DNA that was read is TGTGCCAGCAGCTCCCCTGTAGGGGACAGTATCTATGGC.

This clone was counted at least ten times. The read comes to an end 3 residues before the CDR3 does, leaving the germline J gene to fill in the end. V and J are TRBV7-6 and TRBJ1-1; a weak D match, TRBD1 (5 bases). Trimming pared 5 bases from V and 1 base from J, leaving 8 bases between. There are 13 residues in the CDR3. Germline CDR1 is SGHVS and CDR2 is FNYEAQ. The CDR3 loop reads CASSPGQNTEAFF. The sequenced part of the CDR3 DNA is TGTGCCAGCAGCCCTGGACAGAACACTGAA.

In this sample, this clone turned up many times. Read data end 3 residues before the CDR3 end; the end is taken from the germline J gene. The chain links TRBV27 to TRBJ2-7; tentatively, D is TRBD1 (6 bases). The CDR3 extends over 13 amino acids. The germline V and J ends were trimmed by 6 bases and 6 bases, with 15 bases remaining between them. Germline CDR1 reads MNHEY; CDR2 reads SMNVEV (reference sequence). Incomplete CDR3 DNA: TGTGCCAGCAGCCGAAACAGGGTTTCCGAG. This codes for CASSRNRVSE. The full CDR3 is CASSRNRVSEQYF.

This clone appeared many times. The CDR3 goes on 3 residues after the read ends, and that part is filled in from the germline J gene. The chain employs TRBV19 and TRBJ1-4; 7 bases agree with TRBD1. This CDR3 spans 15 amino acids. Germline CDR1 reads LNHDA; CDR2 reads SQIVND (reference sequence). V trimming: 10 bases; J trimming: 0 bases; junction bases outside the gene matches: 8. Incomplete CDR3 DNA: TGTGCCACCCGAGACAGGGCTTCAACTAATGAAAAA. It codes for CATRDRASTNEK. The entire CDR3 protein reads CATRDRASTNEKLFF.

This clone was counted many times. A junction end diverges from the germline sequence, so it may reflect a read error. The CDR3 is cut off 3 residues early in the read; its end comes from the germline J gene. V is TRBV4-2 and J is TRBJ2-5; perhaps TRBD1 as D (6 bases). CDR1 is LGHNA and CDR2 is YNFKEQ in the germline V gene. This CDR3 has 14 amino acids. CDR3 DNA (partial): TGCGCCAGCAGCCAAGTGGGACAAAAGGAGACC. Protein product: CASSQVGQKET. The CDR3 as a whole reads CASSQVGQKETQYF.

Many counts were recorded for this clone. The DNA ends 3 residues before the CDR3 does, and the rest of the CDR3 is filled in from the germline J gene. The rearrangement joins TRBV30 to TRBJ1-2; D remains unclear. CDR3 size: 11 residues. V was pared by 2 bases and J by 5 bases, with 6 bases between. Germline V gene data show CDR1 as GTSNPN and CDR2 as SVGIG (reference sequence). CDR3 sequence: CAWSPGYGYTF. CDR3 bases read: TGTGCCTGGAGTCCCGGTTATGGC.

This clone was seen ten or more times. The CDR3 end lies 3 residues beyond the end of the read and is filled in from the germline J gene. This chain joins TRBV18 and TRBJ2-5, with TRBD1 matching over 7 bases. CDR1 and CDR2 (germline): KGHSH, LQKENI. V trimming: 3 bases; J trimming: 1 base; junction bases outside the gene matches: 2. The CDR3 runs to 14 residues. Incomplete CDR3 DNA: TGTGCCAGCTCACCGACAGGGTCCCAAGAGACC. This translates into CASSPTGSQET. In full, the CDR3 reads CASSPTGSQETQYF.

Ten or more counts support this clone. The read falls 3 residues short of the CDR3 end, and the missing part is taken from the germline J gene. The rearrangement uses TRBV5-5 and TRBJ1-1, with D possibly matching TRBD1 (5 bases). Germline V lookup: CDR1 SGHKS, CDR2 YYEKEE (reference sequence). Trimming pared 4 bases from V and 0 bases from J, leaving 13 bases between. The CDR3 spans 15 residues. CDR3 bases read: TGTGCCAGCAGCCTTGCGGGGGACCTGAACACTGAA. This translates into CASSLAGDLNTE. The full CDR3 protein reads CASSLAGDLNTEAFF.

This clone was seen at least ten times. Coverage ceases 3 residues before the CDR3 finishes, and the germline J gene fills in the end. The chain combines TRBV7-2 with TRBJ2-7; possible D gene TRBD1, 6 bases. Germline V gives CDR1 SGHTA, CDR2 FQGNSA. Trimming pared 1 base from V and 2 bases from J, leaving 6 bases between. This CDR3 is built from 13 residues. The sequenced part of the CDR3 DNA is TGTGCCAGCAGCTTAGGGACAGCCTACGAG. It is translated as CASSLGTAYE. The complete CDR3 reads CASSLGTAYEQYF.

This clone was observed many times. The CDR3 end falls 3 residues outside the read, so it is completed with the germline J gene. The chain recombines TRBV29-1 with TRBJ1-5; D gene unclear. Germline V gives CDR1 SQVTM, CDR2 ANQGSEA. V gave up 6 bases and J gave up 2 bases, with 8 bases separating them. The CDR3 contains 12 residues. The chain's CDR3 is CSVGQGNQPQHF. CDR3 DNA (partial): TGCAGCGTAGGCCAGGGCAATCAGCCC.

This clone was counted at least ten times. From the germline J gene comes the end of the CDR3, since the read stops 3 residues before it. V gene TRBV30 combines with J gene TRBJ2-2, with 9 bases matching TRBD2. With 6 bases clipped from V and 4 bases from J, the junction kept 9 bases outside the gene matches. Germline lookup yields CDR1 GTSNPN and CDR2 SVGIG (reference sequence). The CDR3 is made up of 15 amino acids. CDR3 sequence reads: CACQTSGWVTGELFF. The DNA read from the CDR3 is TGTGCCTGCCAAACTAGCGGGTGGGTCACCGGGGAG.

In its sample, this clone was seen many times. Read data end 3 residues before the CDR3 end; the end is taken from the germline J gene. Other DNA variants within this sample encode the same CDR3. The chain is built from TRBV7-9 and TRBJ1-3; 8 bases match TRBD1. CDR1 is SEHNR and CDR2 is FQNEAQ in the germline V gene (reference sequence). V gave up 5 bases and J gave up 0 bases; unmatched junction bases: 3. The CDR3 runs 15 residues. The CDR3: CASSLGQGSGNTIYF. Partial CDR3 DNA: TGTGCCAGCAGCCTTGGACAGGGCTCTGGAAACACC. Combining the CDR3 with reference TRBV7-9 and TRBJ1-3 gives the whole variable domain DTGVSQNPRHKITKRGQNVTFRCDPISEHNRLYWYRQTLGQGPEFLTYFQNEAQLEKSRLLSDRFSAERPKGSFSTLEIQRTEQGDSAMYLCASSLGQGSGNTIYFGEGSWLTVV.

The sample holds many counts of this clone. The CDR3 goes on 3 residues after the read ends, and that part is filled in from the germline J gene. The V and J genes are TRBV6-2 or TRBV6-3 and TRBJ1-6; D is perhaps TRBD1 (5 bases). The CDR3 is 16 amino acids. V was trimmed by 5 bases and J by 10 bases, leaving 21 bases between them. In germline, CDR1 is MNHEY, CDR2 SVGEGT. CDR3 region: CASSRQTARAKSPLHF. Partial CDR3 DNA: TGTGCCAGCAGTCGCCAAACGGCCAGGGCCAAATCACCC.

This clone was recorded at least ten times. The CDR3 spells CASRGFSYNEQFF. The DNA read from the CDR3 is TGCGCCAGCCGGGGATTCTCCTACAATGAG. The chain joins TRBV10-2 to TRBJ2-1, with D possibly TRBD2 on 5 matching bases. The observed sequence ends 3 residues before the CDR3 terminus, with the missing tail filled in from the germline J gene. With 8 bases removed from V and 0 bases from J, the gap between germline ends came to 8 bases. This CDR3 region has 13 residues. CDR1 is WSHSY, CDR2 SAAADI, per germline.

This clone was counted at least ten times. The CDR3 end lies 3 residues beyond the end of the read and is filled in from the germline J gene. The V gene is TRBV12-3 or TRBV12-4, the J gene TRBJ2-4; 11 nucleotides line up with TRBD2. V shed 1 base and J 6 bases; nucleotides not matched to a gene: 5. The CDR3 is 16 amino acids. The CDR3 sequence is CASSLVSGGAANIQYF. The DNA read from the CDR3 is TGTGCCAGCAGTTTAGTTAGCGGGGGGGCCGCAAACATT.

In this sample, this clone turned up many times. The CDR3 end is not reached by the read, which stops 3 residues before it; the germline J gene fills it in. J is TRBJ1-1 and V is TRBV11-2; 8 bases are a match to TRBD1. The V gene's germline CDR1 is SGHAT and CDR2 FQNNGV. The CDR3 has 14 amino acids. CDR3 bases read: TGTGCCAGCAGCTTAGATGCCAGGGGGCGTAAA. Translation gives CASSLDARGRK. The whole CDR3 protein is CASSLDARGRKAFF.

This clone was seen at least ten times. The read is 3 residues too short to cover the CDR3 end, so that end is filled in from the germline J gene. The chain is built from TRBV7-2 and TRBJ1-1; D gene unclear. With 3 bases removed from V and 4 bases from J, the gap between germline ends came to 6 bases. This CDR3 has 12 amino acids. Germline V lookup: CDR1 SGHTA, CDR2 FQGNSA. This CDR3 is CASSFAGTEAFF. CDR3 bases read: TGTGCCAGCAGCTTTGCCGGCACTGAA.

In its sample, this clone was seen many times. Read sequence stops 3 residues before the CDR3 end, and the germline J gene provides the missing end. J is TRBJ2-7 and V is TRBV6-2 or TRBV6-3; 9 bases map to TRBD1. The J segment lost 2 bases and the V segment lost 5 bases, leaving 4 bases of the junction unmatched. CDR1 is MNHEY, CDR2 SVGEGT, per germline. The CDR3 sequence is 14 residues long. The CDR3 spells CASSPRDRAYEQYF. Incomplete CDR3 DNA: TGTGCCAGCAGTCCGAGGGACAGGGCCTACGAG.

This clone showed up many times. The CDR3 end lies 3 residues beyond the end of the read and is filled in from the germline J gene. The chain employs TRBV30 and TRBJ1-1; 7 positions agree with TRBD1. The germline CDR1 and CDR2 sequences are GTSNPN and SVGIG (reference sequence). This CDR3 region has 13 residues. Losses at the gene ends were 5 bases for V and 0 bases for J; bases not matched to a gene: 3. The CDR3 sequence is CAWAGQMNTEAFF. Partial CDR3 DNA: TGTGCCTGGGCGGGACAGATGAACACTGAA.

This clone was seen repeatedly, ten times or more. Coverage ceases 3 residues before the CDR3 finishes, and the germline J gene fills in the end. The V call is TRBV19, the J call TRBJ1-4; D is uncertain. The germline CDR1 and CDR2 sequences are LNHDA and SQIVND (reference sequence). V shed 5 bases and J shed 5 bases, with 21 bases lying between them. The CDR3 is made up of 17 amino acids. This CDR3 is CASSSRSGGTRNEKLFF. The covered CDR3 bases are TGTGCCAGTAGTTCCCGTAGCGGCGGAACACGGAATGAAAAA. The variable domain in full, completed from reference TRBV19 and TRBJ1-4, reads DGGITQSPKYLFRKEGQNVTLSCEQNLNHDAMYWYRQDPGQGLRLIYYSQIVNDFQKGDIAEGYSVSREKKESFPLTVTSAQKNPTAFYLCASSSRSGGTRNEKLFFGSGTQLSVL.

This clone came up many times. Coverage ceases 3 residues before the CDR3 finishes, and the germline J gene fills in the end. The chain uses TRBV2 and TRBJ1-1; TRBD1 matches at 9 bases. This CDR3 has 13 amino acids. Trimming took 8 bases from V and 1 from J; bases not matched to a gene: 2. CDR1 and CDR2 from the germline V gene are SNHLY and FYNNEI. The sequenced CDR3 bases are TGTGCCAGCGAGGGACAGGGGAACACTGAA. Residues: CASEGQGNTE. The CDR3 in its entirety is CASEGQGNTEAFF. The full variable domain, in which reference TRBV2 and TRBJ1-1 provide the parts outside the CDR3, is EPEVTQTPSHQVTQMGQEVILRCVPISNHLYFYWYRQILGQKVEFLVSFYNNEISEKSEIFDDQFSVERPDGSNFTLKIRSTKLEDSAMYFCASEGQGNTEAFFGQGTRLTVV.

This clone was seen at least ten times. From the germline J gene comes the end of the CDR3, since the read stops 3 residues before it. The chain couples TRBV13 to TRBJ2-1, with 10 bases fitting TRBD1. Germline V CDR1 and CDR2: PRHDT, FYEKMQ (reference sequence). Germline trimming cut 7 bases from V and 6 bases from J; bases unmatched to any gene: 9. The CDR3 loop spans 15 amino acids. The CDR3 bases that were read are TGTGCCAGCACCCCGGAGGGGACAGGGGCCAATGAG. It translates to CASTPEGTGANE. The entire CDR3 is CASTPEGTGANEQFF.

Many counts were recorded for this clone. The sequenced fragment ends 3 residues before the CDR3 boundary, so the rest is inferred from the germline J gene. The chain links TRBV20-1 to TRBJ2-5; maybe TRBD1 (5 bases). Per the germline V gene, CDR1 is DFQATT and CDR2 is SNEGSKA (reference sequence). The CDR3 consists of 15 residues. Trimming took 1 base from V and 0 from J, leaving 12 bases between them. This CDR3 is CSARGVGVYQETQYF. The part of the CDR3 DNA that was read is TGCAGTGCTAGAGGGGTAGGGGTATACCAAGAGACC.

This clone was found many times. The read halts 3 residues ahead of the CDR3 end, with the missing end drawn from the germline J gene. This chain links TRBV5-1 with TRBJ2-5; D possibly corresponds to TRBD2 (5 bases). Germline values: CDR1 SGHRS, CDR2 YFSETQ. Between the trimmed V and J ends, which lost 0 bases and 1 base, there was a span of 22 bases. CDR3 length: 19 residues. The CDR3 sequence: CASSLGLADAGPSQETQYF. CDR3 DNA, as far as it was read: TGCGCCAGCAGCTTGGGCCTCGCTGACGCGGGCCCCAGCCAAGAGACC.